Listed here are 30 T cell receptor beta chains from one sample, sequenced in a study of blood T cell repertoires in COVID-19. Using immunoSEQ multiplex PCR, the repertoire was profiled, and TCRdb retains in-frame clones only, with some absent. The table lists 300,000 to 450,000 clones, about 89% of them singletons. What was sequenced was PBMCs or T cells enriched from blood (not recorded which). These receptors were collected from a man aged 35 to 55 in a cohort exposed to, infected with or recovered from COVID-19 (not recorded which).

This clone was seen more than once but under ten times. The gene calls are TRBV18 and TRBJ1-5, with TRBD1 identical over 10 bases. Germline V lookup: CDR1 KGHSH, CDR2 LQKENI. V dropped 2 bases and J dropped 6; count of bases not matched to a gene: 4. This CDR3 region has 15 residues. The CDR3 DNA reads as TGTGCCAGCTCACCAGGGGGACAGGGGTTTCAGCCCCAGCATTTT. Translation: CASSPGGQGFQPQHF.

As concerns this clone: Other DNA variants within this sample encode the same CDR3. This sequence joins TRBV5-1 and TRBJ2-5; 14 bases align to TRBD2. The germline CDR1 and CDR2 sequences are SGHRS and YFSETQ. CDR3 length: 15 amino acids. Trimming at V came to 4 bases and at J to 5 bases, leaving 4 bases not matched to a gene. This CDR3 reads CASSPGLAGEETQYF. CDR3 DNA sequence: TGCGCCAGCAGCCCGGGACTAGCGGGAGAGGAGACCCAGTACTTC.

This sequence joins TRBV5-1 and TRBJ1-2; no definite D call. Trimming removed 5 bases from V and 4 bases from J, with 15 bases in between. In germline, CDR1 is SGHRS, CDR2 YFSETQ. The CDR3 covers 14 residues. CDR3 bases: TGCGCCAGCAGACCGGAGTTTGGTGGCTATGGCTACACCTTC. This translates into CASRPEFGGYGYTF.

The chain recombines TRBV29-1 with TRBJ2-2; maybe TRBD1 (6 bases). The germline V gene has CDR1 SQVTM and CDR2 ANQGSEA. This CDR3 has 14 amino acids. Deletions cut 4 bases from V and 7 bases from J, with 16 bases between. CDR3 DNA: TGCAGCGTTGTTCGTCGGGACAAGAGCGGGGAGCTGTTTTTT. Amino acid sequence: CSVVRRDKSGELFF.

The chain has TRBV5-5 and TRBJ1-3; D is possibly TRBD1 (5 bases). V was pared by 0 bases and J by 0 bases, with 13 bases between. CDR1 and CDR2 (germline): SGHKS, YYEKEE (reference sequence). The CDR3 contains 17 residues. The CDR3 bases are TGTGCCAGCAGCTTGGCCGGGGGAAGGGTCTCTGGAAACACCATATATTTT. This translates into CASSLAGGRVSGNTIYF. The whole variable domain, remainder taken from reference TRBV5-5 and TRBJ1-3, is DAGVTQSPTHLIKTRGQQVTLRCSPISGHKSVSWYQQVLGQGPQFIFQYYEKEERGRGNFPDRFSARQFPNYSSELNVNALLLGDSALYLCASSLAGGRVSGNTIYFGEGSWLTVV.

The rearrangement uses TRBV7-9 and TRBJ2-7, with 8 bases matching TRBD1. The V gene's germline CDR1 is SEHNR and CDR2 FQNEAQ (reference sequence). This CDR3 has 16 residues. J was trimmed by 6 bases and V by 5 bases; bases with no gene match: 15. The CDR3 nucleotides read TGTGCCAGCAGCCCATCCCAGGGGGCGGCACTGGGCGAGCAGTACTTC. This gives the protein CASSPSQGAALGEQYF.

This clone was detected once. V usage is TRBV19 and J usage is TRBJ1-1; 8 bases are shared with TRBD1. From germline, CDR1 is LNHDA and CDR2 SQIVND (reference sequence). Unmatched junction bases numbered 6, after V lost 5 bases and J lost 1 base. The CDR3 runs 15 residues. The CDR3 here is CASSSGGAENTEAFF. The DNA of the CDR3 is TGTGCCAGTAGTTCAGGGGGCGCCGAGAACACTGAAGCTTTCTTT. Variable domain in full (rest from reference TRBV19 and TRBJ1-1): DGGITQSPKYLFRKEGQNVTLSCEQNLNHDAMYWYRQDPGQGLRLIYYSQIVNDFQKGDIAEGYSVSREKKESFPLTVTSAQKNPTAFYLCASSSGGAENTEAFFGQGTRLTVV.

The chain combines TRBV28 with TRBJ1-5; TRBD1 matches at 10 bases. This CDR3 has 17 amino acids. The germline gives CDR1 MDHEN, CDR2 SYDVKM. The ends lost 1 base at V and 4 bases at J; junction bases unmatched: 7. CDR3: CASSLSTGGQGNQPQHF. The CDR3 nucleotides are TGTGCCAGCAGTTTATCGACAGGGGGCCAGGGGAATCAGCCCCAGCATTTT.

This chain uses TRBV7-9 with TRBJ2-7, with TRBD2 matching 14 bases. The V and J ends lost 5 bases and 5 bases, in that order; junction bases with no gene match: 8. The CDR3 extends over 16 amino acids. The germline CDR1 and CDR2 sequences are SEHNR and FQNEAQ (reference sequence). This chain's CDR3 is CASSPVTSGRAHEQYF. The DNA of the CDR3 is TGTGCCAGCAGCCCAGTGACTAGCGGGAGGGCACACGAGCAGTACTTC.

The CDR3, as DNA: TGTGCCAGCTCACCAGACAGGGGGCTGCACACTGAAGCTTTCTTT. It yields the protein CASSPDRGLHTEAFF. The chain employs TRBV18 and TRBJ1-1; 10 nucleotides align to TRBD1. The germline V gene has CDR1 KGHSH and CDR2 LQKENI. V lost 2 bases to trimming and J lost 3 bases; unmatched junction nucleotides: 3. The CDR3 runs to 15 residues.

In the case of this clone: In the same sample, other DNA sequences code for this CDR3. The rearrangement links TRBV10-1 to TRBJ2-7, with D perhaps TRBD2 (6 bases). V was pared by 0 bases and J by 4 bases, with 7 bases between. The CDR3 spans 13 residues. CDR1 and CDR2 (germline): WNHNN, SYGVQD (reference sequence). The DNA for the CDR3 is TGCGCCAGCAGTGAGTCGGGAGGATACGAGCAGTACTTC. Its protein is CASSESGGYEQYF.

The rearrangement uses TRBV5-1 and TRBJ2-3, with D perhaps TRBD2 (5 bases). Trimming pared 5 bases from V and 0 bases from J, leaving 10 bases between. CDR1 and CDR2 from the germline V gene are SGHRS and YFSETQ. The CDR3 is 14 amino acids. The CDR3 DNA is TGCGCCAGCAGGAACGGCGGGAGCACAGATACGCAGTATTTT. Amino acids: CASRNGGSTDTQYF.

CDR3 DNA sequence: TGTGCCAGCAGCTCGCAGGGTCCTGAAGCTTTCTTT. Translating gives CASSSQGPEAFF. The chain links TRBV5-4 to TRBJ1-1; D may be TRBD1 (5 bases). Germline CDR1 and CDR2: SGHNT and YYREEE (reference sequence). The CDR3 sequence is 12 residues long. V was cut by 3 bases and J by 6 bases, with 9 bases left in between.

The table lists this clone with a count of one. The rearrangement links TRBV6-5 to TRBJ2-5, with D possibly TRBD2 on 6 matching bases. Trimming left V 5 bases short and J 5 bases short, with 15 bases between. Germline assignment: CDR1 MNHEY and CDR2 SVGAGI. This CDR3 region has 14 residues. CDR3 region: CASSPRERGETQYF. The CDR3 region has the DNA TGTGCCAGCAGTCCCCGGGAGAGAGGCGAGACCCAGTACTTC.

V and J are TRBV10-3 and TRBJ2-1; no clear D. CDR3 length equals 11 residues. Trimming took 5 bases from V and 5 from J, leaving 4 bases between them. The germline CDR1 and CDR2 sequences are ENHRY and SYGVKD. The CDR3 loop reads CAISLNNEQFF. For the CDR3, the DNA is TGTGCCATCAGTTTAAACAATGAGCAGTTCTTC.

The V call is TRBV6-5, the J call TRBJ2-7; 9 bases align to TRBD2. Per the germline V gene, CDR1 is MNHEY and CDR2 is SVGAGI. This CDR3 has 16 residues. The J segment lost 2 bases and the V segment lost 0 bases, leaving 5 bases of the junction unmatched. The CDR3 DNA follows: TGTGCCAGCAGTTACTCGGATGGCGGGGGGGCCTACGAGCAGTACTTC. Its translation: CASSYSDGGGAYEQYF.

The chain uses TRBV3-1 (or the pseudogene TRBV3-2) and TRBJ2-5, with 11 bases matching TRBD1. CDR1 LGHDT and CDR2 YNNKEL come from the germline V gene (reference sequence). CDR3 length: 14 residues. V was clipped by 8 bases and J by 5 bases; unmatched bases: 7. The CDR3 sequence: CASLDRGLEETQYF. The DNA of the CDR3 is TGTGCCAGCTTGGACAGGGGGCTCGAGGAGACCCAGTACTTC.

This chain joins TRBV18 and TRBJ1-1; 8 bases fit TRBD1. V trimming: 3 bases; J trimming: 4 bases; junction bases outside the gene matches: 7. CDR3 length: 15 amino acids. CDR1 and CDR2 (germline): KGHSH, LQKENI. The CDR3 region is CASSPLQGGITEAFF. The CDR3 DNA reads TGTGCCAGCTCACCGTTACAGGGGGGGATCACTGAAGCTTTCTTT.

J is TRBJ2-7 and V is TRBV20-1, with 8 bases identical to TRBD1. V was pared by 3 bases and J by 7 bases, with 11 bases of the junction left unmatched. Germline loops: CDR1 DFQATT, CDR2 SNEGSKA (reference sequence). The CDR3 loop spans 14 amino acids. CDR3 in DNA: TGCAGTGCTAGTCAGGGCAGGGGGCTTGGGGAGCAGTACTTC. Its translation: CSASQGRGLGEQYF.

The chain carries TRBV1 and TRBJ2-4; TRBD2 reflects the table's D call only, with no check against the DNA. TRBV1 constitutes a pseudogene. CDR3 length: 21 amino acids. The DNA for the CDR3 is TGCACCAGCAGCCAAGCCGGGACTAGCGGGAGGAGGGCCATAGCCAAAAACATTCAGTACTTC. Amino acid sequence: CTSSQAGTSGRRAIAKNIQYF.

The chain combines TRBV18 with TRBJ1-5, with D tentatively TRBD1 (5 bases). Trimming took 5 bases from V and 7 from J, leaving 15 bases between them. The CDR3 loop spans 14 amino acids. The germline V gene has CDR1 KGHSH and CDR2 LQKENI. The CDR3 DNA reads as TGTGCCAGCTCATCCGACAGTGGAGAGCAGCCCCAGCATTTT. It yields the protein CASSSDSGEQPQHF.

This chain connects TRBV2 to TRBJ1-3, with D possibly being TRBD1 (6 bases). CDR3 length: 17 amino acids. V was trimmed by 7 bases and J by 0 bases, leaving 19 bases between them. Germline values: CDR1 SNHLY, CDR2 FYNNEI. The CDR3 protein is CASKPGHPLSSGNTIYF. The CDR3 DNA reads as TGTGCCAGCAAGCCGGGACATCCATTGTCCTCTGGAAACACCATATATTTT.

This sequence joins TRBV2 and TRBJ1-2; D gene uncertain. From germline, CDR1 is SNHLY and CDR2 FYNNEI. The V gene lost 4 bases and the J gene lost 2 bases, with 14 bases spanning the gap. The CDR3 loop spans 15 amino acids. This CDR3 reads CASSGGIGPNYGYTF. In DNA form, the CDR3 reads TGTGCCAGCAGTGGTGGTATTGGGCCAAACTATGGCTACACCTTC.

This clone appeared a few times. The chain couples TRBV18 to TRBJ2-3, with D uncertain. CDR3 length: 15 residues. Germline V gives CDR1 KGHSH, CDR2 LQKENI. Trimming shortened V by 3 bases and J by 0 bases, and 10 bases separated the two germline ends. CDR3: CASSPLRASTDTQYF. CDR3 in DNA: TGTGCCAGCTCACCCCTTCGCGCTAGCACAGATACGCAGTATTTT.

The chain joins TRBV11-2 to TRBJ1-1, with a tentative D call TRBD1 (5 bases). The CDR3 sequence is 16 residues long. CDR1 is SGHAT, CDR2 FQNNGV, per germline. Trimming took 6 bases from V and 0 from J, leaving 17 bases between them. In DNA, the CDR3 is TGTGCCAGCAGTCGAACTTGGGGGGGGGTGAACACTGAAGCTTTCTTT. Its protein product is CASSRTWGGVNTEAFF.

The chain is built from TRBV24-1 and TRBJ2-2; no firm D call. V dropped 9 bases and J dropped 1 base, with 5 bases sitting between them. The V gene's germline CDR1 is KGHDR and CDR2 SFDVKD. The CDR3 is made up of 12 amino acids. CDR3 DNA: TGTGCCACCGGCGGGAACACCGGGGAGCTGTTTTTT. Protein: CATGGNTGELFF.

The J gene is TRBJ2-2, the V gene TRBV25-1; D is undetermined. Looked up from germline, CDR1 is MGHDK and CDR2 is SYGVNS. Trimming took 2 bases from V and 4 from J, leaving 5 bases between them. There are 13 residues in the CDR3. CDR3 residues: CASSEQVTGELFF. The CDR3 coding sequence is TGTGCCAGCAGTGAACAGGTCACCGGGGAGCTGTTTTTT.

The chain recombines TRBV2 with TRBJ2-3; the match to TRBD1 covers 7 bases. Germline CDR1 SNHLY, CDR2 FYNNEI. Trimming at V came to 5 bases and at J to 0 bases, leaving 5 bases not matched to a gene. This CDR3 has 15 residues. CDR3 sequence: CASSFPGQSTDTQYF. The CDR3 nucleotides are TGTGCCAGCAGTTTTCCGGGACAGAGCACAGATACGCAGTATTTT. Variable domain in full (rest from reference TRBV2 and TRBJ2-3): EPEVTQTPSHQVTQMGQEVILRCVPISNHLYFYWYRQILGQKVEFLVSFYNNEISEKSEIFDDQFSVERPDGSNFTLKIRSTKLEDSAMYFCASSFPGQSTDTQYFGPGTRLTVL.

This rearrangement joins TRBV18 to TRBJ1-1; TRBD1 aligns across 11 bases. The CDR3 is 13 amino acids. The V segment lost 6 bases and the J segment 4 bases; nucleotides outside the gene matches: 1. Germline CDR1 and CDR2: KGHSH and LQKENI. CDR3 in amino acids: CASSGTGGTEAFF. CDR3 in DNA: TGTGCCAGCTCCGGGACAGGGGGCACTGAAGCTTTCTTT.

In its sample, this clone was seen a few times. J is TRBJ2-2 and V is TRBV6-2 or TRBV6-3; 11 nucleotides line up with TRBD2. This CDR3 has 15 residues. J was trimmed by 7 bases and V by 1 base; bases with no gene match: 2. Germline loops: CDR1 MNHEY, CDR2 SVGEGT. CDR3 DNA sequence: TGTGCCAGCAGTTACTTAGCGGGAGGGATCGGGGAGCTGTTTTTT. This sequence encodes CASSYLAGGIGELFF.